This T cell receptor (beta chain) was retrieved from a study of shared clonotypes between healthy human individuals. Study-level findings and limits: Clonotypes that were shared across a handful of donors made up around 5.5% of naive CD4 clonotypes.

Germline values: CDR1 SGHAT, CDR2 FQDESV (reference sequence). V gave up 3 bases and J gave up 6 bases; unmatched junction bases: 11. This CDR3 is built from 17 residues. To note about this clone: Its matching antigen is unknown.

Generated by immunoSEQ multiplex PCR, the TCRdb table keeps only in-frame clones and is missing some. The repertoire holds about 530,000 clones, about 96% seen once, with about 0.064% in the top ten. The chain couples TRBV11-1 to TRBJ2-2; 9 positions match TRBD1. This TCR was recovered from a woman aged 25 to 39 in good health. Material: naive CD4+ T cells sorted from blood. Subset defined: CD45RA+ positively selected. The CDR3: CASSFRTGTGFPGELFF. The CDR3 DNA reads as TGTGCCAGCAGCTTCCGGACCGGGACAGGGTTTCCCGGGGAGCTGTTTTTT.